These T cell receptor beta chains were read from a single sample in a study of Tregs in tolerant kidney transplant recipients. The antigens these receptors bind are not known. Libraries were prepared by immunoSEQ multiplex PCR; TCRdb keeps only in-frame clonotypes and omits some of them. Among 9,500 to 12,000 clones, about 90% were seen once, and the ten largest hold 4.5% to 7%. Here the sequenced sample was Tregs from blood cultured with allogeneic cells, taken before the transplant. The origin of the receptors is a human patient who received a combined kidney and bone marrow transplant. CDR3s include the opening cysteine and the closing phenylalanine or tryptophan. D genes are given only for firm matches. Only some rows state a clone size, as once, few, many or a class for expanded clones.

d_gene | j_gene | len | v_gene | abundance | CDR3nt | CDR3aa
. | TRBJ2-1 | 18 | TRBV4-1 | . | TGCGCCAGCAGCCAAGACTGGGCTCCCCCCAGCTCCTACAATGAGCAGTTCTTC | CASSQDWAPPSSYNEQFF
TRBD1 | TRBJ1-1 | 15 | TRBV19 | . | TGTGCCAGTAGCCATTACACAGGGGGTAGCACTGAAGCTTTCTTT | CASSHYTGGSTEAFF
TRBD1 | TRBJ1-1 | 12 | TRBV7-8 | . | TGTGCCAGCGGGACAGGGTTGACTGAAGCTTTCTTT | CASGTGLTEAFF
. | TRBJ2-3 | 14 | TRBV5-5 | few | TGTGCCAGCAGCTTGGACCCGGGCACAGATACGCAGTATTTT | CASSLDPGTDTQYF
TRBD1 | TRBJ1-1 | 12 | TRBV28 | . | TGTGCCAGCAGTTCAGGGGGCACTGAAGCCTTCTTT | CASSSGGTEAFF
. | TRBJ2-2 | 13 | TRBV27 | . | TGTGCCAGCAGCCCGACAGAAACCGGGGAGCTGTTTTTT | CASSPTETGELFF
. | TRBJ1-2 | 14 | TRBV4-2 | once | TGTGCCAGCAGCCAAGAAAGGGGAAGACATGGCTACACCTTC | CASSQERGRHGYTF
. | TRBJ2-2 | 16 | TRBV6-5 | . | . | CASSFGPGVRTGELFF
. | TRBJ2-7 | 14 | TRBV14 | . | TGTGCCAGCACCCAAGACATAGCCTTCTACGAGCAGTACTTC | CASTQDIAFYEQYF
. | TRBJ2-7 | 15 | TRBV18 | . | TGTGCCAGCTCATCGGACACGTCTTTAGGGTACGAGCAGTACTTC | CASSSDTSLGYEQYF
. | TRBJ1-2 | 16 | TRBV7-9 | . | TGTGCCAGCAGAACGGCACCAGGAGTGGATAACTATGGCTACACCTTC | CASRTAPGVDNYGYTF
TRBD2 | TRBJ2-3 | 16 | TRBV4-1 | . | TGCGCCAGCAGCCAAGAACGTCTAGCGGGGGGGGTTACGCAGTATTTT | CASSQERLAGGVTQYF
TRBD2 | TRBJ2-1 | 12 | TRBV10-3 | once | TGTACCACTAGCGGTCCGGGCAATGAGCAGTTCTTC | CTTSGPGNEQFF
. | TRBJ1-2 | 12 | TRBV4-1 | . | TGCGCCAGCAGCCGGATGGGCTATGGCTACACCTTC | CASSRMGYGYTF
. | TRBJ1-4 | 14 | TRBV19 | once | TGTGCCAGTAGTATTCGGACAAGGGTGGGAAAACTGTTTTTT | CASSIRTRVGKLFF
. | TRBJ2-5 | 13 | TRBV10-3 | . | TGTGCCATCAGTGTTGGACCCCAAGAGACCCAGTACTTC | CAISVGPQETQYF
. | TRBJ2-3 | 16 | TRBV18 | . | TGTGCCAGCTCACTCCTACTCATGGACAGCAGGGGTACGCAGTATTTT | CASSLLLMDSRGTQYF
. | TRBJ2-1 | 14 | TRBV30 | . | TGTGCCTGGAGGTCTACCTCTTACTACAATGAGCAGTTCTTC | CAWRSTSYYNEQFF
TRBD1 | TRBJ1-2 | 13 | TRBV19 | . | TGTGCCAGTAGTACCCCCAGGGGGTATGGCTACACCTTC | CASSTPRGYGYTF
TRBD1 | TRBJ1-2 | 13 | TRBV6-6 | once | TGTGCCAGCAGTCGACAGGGGAGAAGGGGCTACACCTTC | CASSRQGRRGYTF
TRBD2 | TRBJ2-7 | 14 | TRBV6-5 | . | TGTGCCAGCAGCCGACTAGCGGGAACCTACGAGCAGTACTTC | CASSRLAGTYEQYF
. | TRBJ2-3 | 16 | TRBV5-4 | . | TGTGCCAGCAGCTATTACGGCGGCGGGAGCACAGATACGCAGTATTTT | CASSYYGGGSTDTQYF
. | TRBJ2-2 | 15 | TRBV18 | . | TGTGCCAGCTCACCTCCCCGGGGGGCTGCCGGGGAGCTGTTTTTT | CASSPPRGAAGELFF
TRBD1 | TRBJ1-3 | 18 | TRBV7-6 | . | TGTGCCAGCAGCTTAGTAGCCCTGACAGGGAACTCTGGAAACACCATATATTTT | CASSLVALTGNSGNTIYF
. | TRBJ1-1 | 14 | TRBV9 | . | TGTGCCAGCAGCGCGGGACTGATGAACACTGAAGCTTTCTTT | CASSAGLMNTEAFF
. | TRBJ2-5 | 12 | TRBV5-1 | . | TGCGCCAGCAGCTTGGGTTCGGAGACCCAGTACTTC | CASSLGSETQYF
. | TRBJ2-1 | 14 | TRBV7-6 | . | TGTGCCAGCAGCTACCGGGACATTGCCAATGAGCAGTTCTTC | CASSYRDIANEQFF
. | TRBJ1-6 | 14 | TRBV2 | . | TGTGCCAGCAGTGTTCAGGGGAGGGGATCACCCCTCCACTTT | CASSVQGRGSPLHF
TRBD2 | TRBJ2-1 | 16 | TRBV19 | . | TGTGCCAGTAATATAGCGGGAGGGAGCTCCTACAATGAGCAGTTCTTC | CASNIAGGSSYNEQFF
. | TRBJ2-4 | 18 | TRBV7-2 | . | TGTGCCAGCAGCCAAAGGGTTTTTCGGGGGAGTTCCAAAAACATTCAGTACTTC | CASSQRVFRGSSKNIQYF
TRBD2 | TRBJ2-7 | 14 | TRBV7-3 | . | TGTGCCAGCAGCTTAAGCGGGAGTAGGAACGAGCAGTACTTC | CASSLSGSRNEQYF
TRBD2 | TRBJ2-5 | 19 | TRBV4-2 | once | TGTGCCAGCAGCCAAGAATCCGGCCTAGCGGGGGGGAAGCAAGAGACCCAGTACTTC | CASSQESGLAGGKQETQYF
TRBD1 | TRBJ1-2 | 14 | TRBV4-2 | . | TGTGCCAGCAGCTCCCGCCACAGGGGCCATGGCTACACCTTC | CASSSRHRGHGYTF
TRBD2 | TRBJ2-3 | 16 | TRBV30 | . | TGTGCCTGGAGTGTACCTAGCGGGCCTAGCACAGATACGCAGTATTTT | CAWSVPSGPSTDTQYF
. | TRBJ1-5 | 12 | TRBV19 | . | TGTGCCAGTACCCTGGGAAATCAGCCCCAGCATTTT | CASTLGNQPQHF
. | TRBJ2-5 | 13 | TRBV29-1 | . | TGCAGCGTTGAAGCGTCAGGGCCTGGGACCCAGTACTTC | CSVEASGPGTQYF
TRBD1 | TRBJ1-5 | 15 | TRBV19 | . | TGTGCCAGTAGTAGGAGACAGGGCGGCAATCAGCCCCAGCATTTT | CASSRRQGGNQPQHF
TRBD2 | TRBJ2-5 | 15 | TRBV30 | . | TGTGCCTGGTCCCGACTAGCGGGGGCTCAAGAGACCCAGTACTTC | CAWSRLAGAQETQYF
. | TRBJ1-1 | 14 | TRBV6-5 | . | TGTGCCAGCACCCGACCGGGCCAACGCCTTGAAGCTTTCTTT | CASTRPGQRLEAFF
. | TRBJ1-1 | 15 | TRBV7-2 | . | TGTGCCAGCAGCCGGAACCGGAGACAGAACACTGAAGCTTTCTTT | CASSRNRRQNTEAFF
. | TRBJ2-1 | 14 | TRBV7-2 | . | TGTGCCAGCAGCTTACTTCTGACAACCAATGAGCAGTTCTTC | CASSLLLTTNEQFF
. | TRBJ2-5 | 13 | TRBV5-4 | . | TGTGCCAGCAGCTTGGGTCTAGCGGAGACCCAGTACTTC | CASSLGLAETQYF
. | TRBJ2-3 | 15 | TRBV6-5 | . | TGTGCCAGCAGTTACTCGATCCGTTTAGCAGATACGCAGTATTTT | CASSYSIRLADTQYF
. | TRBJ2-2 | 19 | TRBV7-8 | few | TGTGCCAGCAGGGGGGTGAGGTCAGGGAAGGTTCCGGCCCACGGGGAGCTGTTTTTT | CASRGVRSGKVPAHGELFF
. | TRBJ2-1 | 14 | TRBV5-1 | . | TGCGCCAGCAGCCCGCTACAGGGACTAAATGAGCAGTTCTTC | CASSPLQGLNEQFF
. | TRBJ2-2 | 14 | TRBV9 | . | TGTGCCAGCAGCCCTCGACAGGCCACCGGGGAGCTGTTTTTT | CASSPRQATGELFF
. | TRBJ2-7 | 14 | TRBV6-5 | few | TGTGCCAGCAGTTACTTCTCCAGCTCCTACGAGCAGTACTTC | CASSYFSSSYEQYF
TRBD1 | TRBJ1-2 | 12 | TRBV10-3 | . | TGTGCCATCACAGGACAGGGGCATGGCTACACCTTC | CAITGQGHGYTF
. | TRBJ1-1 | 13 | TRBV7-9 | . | TGTGCCAGCAGCTTTCAGTCCCGAACTGAAGCTTTCTTT | CASSFQSRTEAFF
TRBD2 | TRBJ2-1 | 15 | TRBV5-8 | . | TGTGCCAGCAGCGTTGGGACTAGCGGATACAATGAGCAGTTCTTC | CASSVGTSGYNEQFF
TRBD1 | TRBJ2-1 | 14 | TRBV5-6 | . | TGTGCCAGCAGCGGATGGGACAGGCCCAATGAGCAGTTCTTC | CASSGWDRPNEQFF
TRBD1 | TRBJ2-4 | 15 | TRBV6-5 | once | TGTGCCAGCAGCCACCCGGGACAGGGTGGGAACATTCAGTACTTC | CASSHPGQGGNIQYF